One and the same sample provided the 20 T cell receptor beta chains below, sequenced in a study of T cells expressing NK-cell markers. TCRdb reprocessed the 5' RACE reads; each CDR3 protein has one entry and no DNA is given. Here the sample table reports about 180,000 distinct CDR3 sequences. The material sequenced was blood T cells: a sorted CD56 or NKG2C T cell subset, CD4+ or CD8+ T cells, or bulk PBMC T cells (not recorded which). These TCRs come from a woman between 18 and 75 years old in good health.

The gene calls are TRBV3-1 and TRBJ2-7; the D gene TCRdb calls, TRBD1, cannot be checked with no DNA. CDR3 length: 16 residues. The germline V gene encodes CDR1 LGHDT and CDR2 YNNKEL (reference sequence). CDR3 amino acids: CASSRRPTGGIGEQYF.

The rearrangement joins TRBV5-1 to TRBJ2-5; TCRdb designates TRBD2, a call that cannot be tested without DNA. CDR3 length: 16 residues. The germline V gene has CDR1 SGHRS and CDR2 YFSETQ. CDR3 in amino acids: CASSLAGAQAGETQYF.

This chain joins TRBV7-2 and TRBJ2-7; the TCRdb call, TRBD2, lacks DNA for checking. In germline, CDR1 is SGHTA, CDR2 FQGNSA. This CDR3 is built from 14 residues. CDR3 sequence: CASSVTSGGVEQYF.

The CDR3: CSARTGGAGSPLHF. The rearrangement links TRBV20-1 to TRBJ1-6; the D call of TRBD1 rests on TCRdb alone, since no DNA is present to check it. Per germline, CDR1 DFQATT and CDR2 SNEGSKA (reference sequence). The length of the CDR3 is 14 residues.

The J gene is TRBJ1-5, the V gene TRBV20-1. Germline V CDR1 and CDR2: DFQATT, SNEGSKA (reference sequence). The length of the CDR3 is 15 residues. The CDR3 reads CSAPTRRDSNQPQHF.

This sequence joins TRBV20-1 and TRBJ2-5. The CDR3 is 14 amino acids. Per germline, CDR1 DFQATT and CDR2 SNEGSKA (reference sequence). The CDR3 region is CSARRWAVQETQYF.

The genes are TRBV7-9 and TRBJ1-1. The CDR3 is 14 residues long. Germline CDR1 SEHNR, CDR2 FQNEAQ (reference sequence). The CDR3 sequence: CASSQVLGGSEAFF. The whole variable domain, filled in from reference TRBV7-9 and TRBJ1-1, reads DTGVSQNPRHKITKRGQNVTFRCDPISEHNRLYWYRQTLGQGPEFLTYFQNEAQLEKSRLLSDRFSAERPKGSFSTLEIQRTEQGDSAMYLCASSQVLGGSEAFFGQGTRLTVV.

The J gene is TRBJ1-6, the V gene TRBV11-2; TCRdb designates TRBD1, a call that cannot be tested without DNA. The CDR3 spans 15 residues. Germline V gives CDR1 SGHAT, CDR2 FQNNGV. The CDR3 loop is CASKKGDRYNSPLHF. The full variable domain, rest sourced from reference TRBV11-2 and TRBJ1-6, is EAGVAQSPRYKIIEKRQSVAFWCNPISGHATLYWYQQILGQGPKLLIQFQNNGVVDDSQLPKDRFSAERLKGVDSTLKIQPAKLEDSAVYLCASKKGDRYNSPLHFGNGTRLTVT.

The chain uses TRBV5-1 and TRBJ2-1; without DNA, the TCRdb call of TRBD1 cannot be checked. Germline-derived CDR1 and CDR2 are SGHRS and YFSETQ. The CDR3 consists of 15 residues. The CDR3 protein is CASSWGDSNQGEQFF. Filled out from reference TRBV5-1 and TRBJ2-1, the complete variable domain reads KAGVTQTPRYLIKTRGQQVTLSCSPISGHRSVSWYQQTPGQGLQFLFEYFSETQRNKGNFPGRFSGRQFSNSRSEMNVSTLELGDSALYLCASSWGDSNQGEQFFGPGTRLTVL.

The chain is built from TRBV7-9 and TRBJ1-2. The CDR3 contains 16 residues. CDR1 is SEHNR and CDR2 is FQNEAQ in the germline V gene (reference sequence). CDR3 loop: CASSLAGGRRLYGYTF.

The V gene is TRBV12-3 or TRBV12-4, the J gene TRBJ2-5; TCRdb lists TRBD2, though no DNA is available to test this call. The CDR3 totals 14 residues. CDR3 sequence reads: CASSALAGVKTQYF.

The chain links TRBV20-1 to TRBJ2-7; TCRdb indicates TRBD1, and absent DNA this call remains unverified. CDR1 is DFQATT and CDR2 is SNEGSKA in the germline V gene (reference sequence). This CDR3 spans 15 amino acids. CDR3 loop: CSASPPGQGADEQYF.

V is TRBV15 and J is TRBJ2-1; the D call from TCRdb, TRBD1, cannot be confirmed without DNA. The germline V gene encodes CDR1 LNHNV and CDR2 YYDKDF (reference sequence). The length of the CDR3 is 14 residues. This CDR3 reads CATSRAGTGNEQFF.

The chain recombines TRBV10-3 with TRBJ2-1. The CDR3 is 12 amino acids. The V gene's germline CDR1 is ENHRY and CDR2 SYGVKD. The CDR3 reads CAISPPYNEQFF.

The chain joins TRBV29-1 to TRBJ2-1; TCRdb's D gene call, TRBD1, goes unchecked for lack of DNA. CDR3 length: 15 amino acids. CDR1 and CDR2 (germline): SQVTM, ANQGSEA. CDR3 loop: CSVTDRMSSYNEQFF.

The CDR3: CAISTINEQFF. The chain joins TRBV10-3 to TRBJ2-1. Germline lookup yields CDR1 ENHRY and CDR2 SYGVKD. The CDR3 spans 11 residues.

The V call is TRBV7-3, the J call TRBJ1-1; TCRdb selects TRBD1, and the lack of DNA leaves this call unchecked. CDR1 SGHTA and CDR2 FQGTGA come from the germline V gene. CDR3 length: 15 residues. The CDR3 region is CASRQGAGGNTEAFF.

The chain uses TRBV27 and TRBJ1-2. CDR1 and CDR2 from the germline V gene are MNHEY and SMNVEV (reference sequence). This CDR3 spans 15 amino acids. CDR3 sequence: CASGRREGSQLLRTF.

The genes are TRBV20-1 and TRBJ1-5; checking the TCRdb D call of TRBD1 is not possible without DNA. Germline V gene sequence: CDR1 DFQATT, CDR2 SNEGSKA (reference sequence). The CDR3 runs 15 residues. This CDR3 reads CSANRQGSGNQPQHF.

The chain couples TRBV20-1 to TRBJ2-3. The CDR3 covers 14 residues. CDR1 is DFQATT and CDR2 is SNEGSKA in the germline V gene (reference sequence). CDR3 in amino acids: CSARWVGVWDTQYF.